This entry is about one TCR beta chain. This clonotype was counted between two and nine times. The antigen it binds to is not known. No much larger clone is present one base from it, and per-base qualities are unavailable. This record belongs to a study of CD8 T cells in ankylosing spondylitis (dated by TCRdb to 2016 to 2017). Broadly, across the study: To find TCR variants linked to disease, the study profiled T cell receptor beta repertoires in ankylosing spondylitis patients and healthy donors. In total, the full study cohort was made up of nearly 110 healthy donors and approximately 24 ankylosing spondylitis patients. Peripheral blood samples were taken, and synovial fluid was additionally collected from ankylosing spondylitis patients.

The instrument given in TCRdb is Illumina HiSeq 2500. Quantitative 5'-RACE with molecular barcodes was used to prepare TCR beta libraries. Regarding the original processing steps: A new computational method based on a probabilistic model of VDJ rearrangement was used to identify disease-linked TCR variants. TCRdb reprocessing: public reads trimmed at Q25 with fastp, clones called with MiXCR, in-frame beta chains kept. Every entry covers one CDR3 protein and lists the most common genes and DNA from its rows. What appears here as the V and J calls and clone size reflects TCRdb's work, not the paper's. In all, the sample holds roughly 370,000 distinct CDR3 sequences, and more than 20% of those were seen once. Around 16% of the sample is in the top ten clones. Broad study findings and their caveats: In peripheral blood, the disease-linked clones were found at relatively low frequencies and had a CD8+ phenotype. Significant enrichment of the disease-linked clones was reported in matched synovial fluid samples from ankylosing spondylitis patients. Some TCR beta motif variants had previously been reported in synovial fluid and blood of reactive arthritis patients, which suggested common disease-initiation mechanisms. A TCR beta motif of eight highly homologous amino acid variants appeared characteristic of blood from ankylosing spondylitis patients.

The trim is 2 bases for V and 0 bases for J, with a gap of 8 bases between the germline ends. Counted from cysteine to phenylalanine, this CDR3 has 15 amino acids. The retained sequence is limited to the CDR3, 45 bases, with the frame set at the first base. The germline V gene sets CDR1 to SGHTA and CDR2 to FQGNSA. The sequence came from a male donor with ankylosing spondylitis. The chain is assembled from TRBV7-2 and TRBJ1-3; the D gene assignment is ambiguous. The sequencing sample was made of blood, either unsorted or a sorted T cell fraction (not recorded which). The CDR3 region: CASSLWESSGNTIYF. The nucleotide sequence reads TGTGCCAGCAGCTTATGGGAGAGCTCTGGAAACACCATATATTTT.